These T cell receptor beta chains were read from a single sample in a study of T-cell reconstitution after alpha-beta-depleted transplantation in children. MiXCR was run by TCRdb on the PCR reads, yielding one entry per CDR3 protein. The table lists around 370,000 distinct CDR3 sequences, 10% of them singletons. The sequences come from PBMCs from the stem cell graft donor, collected from the stem cell graft. Every receptor here comes from a human donor who donated a stem cell graft to a child with acute lymphoblastic leukemia. The CDR3 runs from the conserved cysteine through the conserved F or W. A D gene is named only where the DNA matches it firmly. Only part of the rows carry a size: once, few, many, or a class if the clone is expanded.

clone size: few; V gene: TRBV7-9; D gene: .; J gene: TRBJ2-5; CDR3 protein: CASSLGQVGTQYF; CDR3 DNA: TGTGCCAGCAGCTTAGGACAGGTTGGGACCCAGTACTTC
clone size: .; V gene: TRBV18; D gene: TRBD1; J gene: TRBJ2-3; CDR3 protein: CASSPDRVSTDTQYF; CDR3 DNA: TGTGCCAGCTCGCCGGACAGGGTGAGCACAGATACGCAGTATTTT
clone size: .; V gene: TRBV20-1; D gene: .; J gene: TRBJ1-1; CDR3 protein: CSARVGPGTEAFF; CDR3 DNA: TGCAGTGCTAGAGTGGGTCCGGGCACTGAAGCTTTCTTT
clone size: many; V gene: TRBV7-9; D gene: .; J gene: TRBJ2-1; CDR3 protein: CASSLSDGKIYNEQFF; CDR3 DNA: TGTGCCAGCAGCTTATCCGACGGGAAGATCTACAATGAGCAGTTCTTC
clone size: few; V gene: TRBV6-2/TRBV6-3; D gene: .; J gene: TRBJ1-5; CDR3 protein: CASGRSSNQPQHF; CDR3 DNA: TGTGCCAGCGGGCGGAGTAGCAATCAGCCCCAGCATTTT
clone size: .; V gene: TRBV7-8; D gene: .; J gene: TRBJ2-2; CDR3 protein: CASSLVSMNTGELFF; CDR3 DNA: TGTGCCAGCAGCTTAGTTAGCATGAACACCGGGGAGCTGTTTTTT
clone size: few; V gene: TRBV5-1; D gene: .; J gene: TRBJ1-2; CDR3 protein: CASSLEGGVYGYTF; CDR3 DNA: TGCGCCAGCAGCTTAGAAGGAGGAGTTTATGGCTACACCTTC
clone size: many; V gene: TRBV28; D gene: .; J gene: TRBJ1-5; CDR3 protein: CASSFRTLWLGDQPQHF; CDR3 DNA: TGTGCCAGCAGTTTCCGGACCCTCTGGCTCGGGGATCAGCCCCAGCATTTT
clone size: many; V gene: TRBV5-1; D gene: TRBD2; J gene: TRBJ2-1; CDR3 protein: CASSPGGLAGPYNEQFF; CDR3 DNA: TGCGCCAGCAGCCCCGGCGGACTAGCGGGTCCCTACAATGAGCAGTTCTTC
clone size: .; V gene: TRBV4-1; D gene: TRBD2; J gene: TRBJ2-1; CDR3 protein: CASSQGPSGTSGASSYNEQFF; CDR3 DNA: TGCGCCAGCAGCCAAGGGCCTTCCGGGACTAGCGGGGCGAGCTCCTACAATGAGCAGTTCTTC
clone size: .; V gene: TRBV7-2; D gene: TRBD1; J gene: TRBJ1-2; CDR3 protein: CASSLRRQGDGYTF; CDR3 DNA: TGTGCCAGCAGCCTCCGACGACAGGGGGATGGCTACACCTTC
clone size: few; V gene: TRBV7-9; D gene: .; J gene: TRBJ2-2; CDR3 protein: CASSLFPGLPNTGELFF; CDR3 DNA: TGTGCCAGCAGCTTATTCCCGGGGTTGCCGAACACCGGGGAGCTGTTTTTT
clone size: few; V gene: TRBV4-2; D gene: .; J gene: TRBJ1-1; CDR3 protein: CASSQVSWNTEAFF; CDR3 DNA: TGTGCCAGCAGCCAAGTTAGCTGGAACACTGAAGCTTTCTTT
clone size: .; V gene: TRBV5-1; D gene: .; J gene: TRBJ2-3; CDR3 protein: CASSPKLTNTDTQYF; CDR3 DNA: TGCGCCAGCAGCCCTAAGCTGACTAACACAGATACGCAGTATTTT
clone size: .; V gene: TRBV5-4; D gene: .; J gene: TRBJ2-7; CDR3 protein: CASSLPGVAGEQYF; CDR3 DNA: TGTGCCAGCAGCCTCCCCGGGGTTGCGGGGGAGCAGTACTTC
clone size: .; V gene: TRBV10-3; D gene: .; J gene: TRBJ2-1; CDR3 protein: CAISERVEYNEQFF; CDR3 DNA: TGTGCCATCAGTGAGAGGGTGGAGTACAATGAGCAGTTCTTC
clone size: .; V gene: TRBV27; D gene: .; J gene: TRBJ2-2; CDR3 protein: CASSLWRGGGTGELFF; CDR3 DNA: TGTGCCAGCAGTTTATGGCGGGGCGGAGGGACCGGGGAGCTGTTTTTT
clone size: .; V gene: TRBV7-9; D gene: .; J gene: TRBJ2-5; CDR3 protein: CASSYLDVRQETQYF; CDR3 DNA: TGTGCCAGCAGCTACCTGGACGTTAGGCAAGAGACCCAGTACTTC
clone size: few; V gene: TRBV7-6; D gene: .; J gene: TRBJ1-1; CDR3 protein: CASSLVGQADTEAFF; CDR3 DNA: TGTGCCAGCAGCTTAGTAGGGCAGGCGGACACTGAAGCTTTCTTT
clone size: few; V gene: TRBV5-1; D gene: .; J gene: TRBJ2-7; CDR3 protein: CASSLEQGYYEQYF; CDR3 DNA: TGCGCCAGCAGCTTGGAACAGGGCTACTACGAGCAGTACTTC
clone size: .; V gene: TRBV4-3; D gene: .; J gene: TRBJ2-3; CDR3 protein: CASSQVVSGSSTDTQYF; CDR3 DNA: TGCGCCAGCAGCCAAGTCGTGAGCGGTTCTAGCACAGATACGCAGTATTTT
clone size: few; V gene: TRBV10-3; D gene: .; J gene: TRBJ2-5; CDR3 protein: CAISGSVRETQYF; CDR3 DNA: TGTGCCATCAGTGGATCCGTCCGAGAGACCCAGTACTTC
clone size: many; V gene: TRBV28; D gene: TRBD1; J gene: TRBJ1-1; CDR3 protein: CASSFRPGGTVEAFF; CDR3 DNA: TGTGCCAGCAGTTTTCGCCCCGGGGGGACAGTTGAAGCTTTCTTT
clone size: .; V gene: TRBV27; D gene: .; J gene: TRBJ1-5; CDR3 protein: CASSLTGFSNQPQHF; CDR3 DNA: TGTGCCAGCAGCCTGACAGGTTTTAGCAATCAGCCCCAGCATTTT